The clone carrying this T cell receptor beta chain was detected only a few times. These data belong to a study of blood T cell repertoires in COVID-19. The CDR3 covers 15 residues. Germline V gene data show CDR1 as SGHAT and CDR2 as FQNNGV. Trimming shortened V by 5 bases and J by 6 bases, and 17 bases separated the two germline ends. Only in-frame clones appear in the TCRdb table, and some are missing; sequencing was by immunoSEQ multiplex PCR. The sample records about 160,000 clones, approximately 79% being singletons. The J gene is TRBJ2-1, the V gene TRBV11-2; possible D gene TRBD2, 5 bases. The sequenced sample consisted of peripheral blood. This clonotype was obtained from a woman between 40 and 55 years old with COVID-19, enrolled during active disease. In DNA, the CDR3 is TGTGCCAGCAGCATAGGAGGCGGAGCAAGCAATGAGCAGTTCTTC. Its translation: CASSIGGGASNEQFF.